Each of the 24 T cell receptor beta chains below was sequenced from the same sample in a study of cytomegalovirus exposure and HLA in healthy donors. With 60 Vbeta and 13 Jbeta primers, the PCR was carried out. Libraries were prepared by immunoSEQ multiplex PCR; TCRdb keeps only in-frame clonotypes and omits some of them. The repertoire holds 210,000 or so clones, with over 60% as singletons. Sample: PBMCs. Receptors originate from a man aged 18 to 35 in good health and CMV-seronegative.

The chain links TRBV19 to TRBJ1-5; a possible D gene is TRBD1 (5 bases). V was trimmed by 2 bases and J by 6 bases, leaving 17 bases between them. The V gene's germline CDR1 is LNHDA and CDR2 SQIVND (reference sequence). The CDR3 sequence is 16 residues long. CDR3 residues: CASSIYSGRALQPQHF. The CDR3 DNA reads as TGTGCCAGTAGTATATATTCGGGCAGGGCCCTTCAGCCCCAGCATTTT.

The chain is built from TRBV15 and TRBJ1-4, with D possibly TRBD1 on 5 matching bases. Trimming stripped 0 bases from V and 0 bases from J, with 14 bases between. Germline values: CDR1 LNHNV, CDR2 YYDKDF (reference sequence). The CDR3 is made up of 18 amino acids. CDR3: CATSRDRYRRATNEKLFF. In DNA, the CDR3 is TGTGCCACCAGCAGAGATCGATACAGGAGAGCAACTAATGAAAAACTGTTTTTT.

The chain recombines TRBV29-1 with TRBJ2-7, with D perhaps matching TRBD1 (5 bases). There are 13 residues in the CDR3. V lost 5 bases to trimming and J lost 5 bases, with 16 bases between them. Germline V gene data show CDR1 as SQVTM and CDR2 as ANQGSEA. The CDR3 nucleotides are TGCAGCGTTCGAAAGAGACAGTTCCACGAGCAGTACTTC. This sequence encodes CSVRKRQFHEQYF.

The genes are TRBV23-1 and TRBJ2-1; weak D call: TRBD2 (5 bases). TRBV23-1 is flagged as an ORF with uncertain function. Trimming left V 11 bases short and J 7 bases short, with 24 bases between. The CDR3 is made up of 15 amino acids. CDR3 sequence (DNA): TGCGCCTTTGAGGGTCAAAGGCCCGATGGGAATGAGCAGTTCTTC. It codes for CAFEGQRPDGNEQFF.

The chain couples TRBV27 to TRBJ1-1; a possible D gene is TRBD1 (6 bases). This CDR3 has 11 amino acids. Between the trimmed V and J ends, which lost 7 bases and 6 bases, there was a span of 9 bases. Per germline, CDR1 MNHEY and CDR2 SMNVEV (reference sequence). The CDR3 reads CASTSGAEAFF. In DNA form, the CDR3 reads TGTGCCAGCACCTCAGGGGCTGAAGCTTTCTTT.

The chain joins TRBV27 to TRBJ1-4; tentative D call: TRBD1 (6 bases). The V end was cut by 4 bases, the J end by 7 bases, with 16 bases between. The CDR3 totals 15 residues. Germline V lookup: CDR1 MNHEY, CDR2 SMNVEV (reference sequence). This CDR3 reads CASSSRLGAGEKLFF. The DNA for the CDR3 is TGTGCCAGCAGTTCCCGGTTGGGGGCAGGTGAAAAACTGTTTTTT.

CDR3 in DNA: TGTGCCAGCAGGAGGTGGCCGGGGAACACCGGGGAGCTGTTTTTT. This translates into CASRRWPGNTGELFF. The chain couples TRBV6-5 to TRBJ2-2; D remains ambiguous. The CDR3 totals 15 residues. The V end was cut by 6 bases, the J end by 1 base, with 12 bases between. Germline V CDR1 and CDR2: MNHEY, SVGAGI.

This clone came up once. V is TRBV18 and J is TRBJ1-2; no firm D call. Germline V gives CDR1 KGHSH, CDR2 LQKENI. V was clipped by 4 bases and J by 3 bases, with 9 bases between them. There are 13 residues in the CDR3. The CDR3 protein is CASSLGTDYGYTF. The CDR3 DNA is TGTGCCAGCTCACTGGGCACCGACTATGGCTACACCTTC.

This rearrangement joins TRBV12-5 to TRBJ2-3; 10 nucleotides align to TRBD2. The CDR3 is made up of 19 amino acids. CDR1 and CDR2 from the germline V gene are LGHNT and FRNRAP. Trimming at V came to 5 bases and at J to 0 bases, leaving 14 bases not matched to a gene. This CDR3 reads CASGKPLPGLAISTDTQYF. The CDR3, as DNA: TGTGCTAGTGGTAAGCCCCTCCCGGGACTAGCGATTAGCACAGATACGCAGTATTTT. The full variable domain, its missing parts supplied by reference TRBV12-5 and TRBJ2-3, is DARVTQTPRHKVTEMGQEVTMRCQPILGHNTVFWYRQTMMQGLELLAYFRNRAPLDDSGMPKDRFSAEMPDATLATLKIQPSEPRDSAVYFCASGKPLPGLAISTDTQYFGPGTRLTVL.

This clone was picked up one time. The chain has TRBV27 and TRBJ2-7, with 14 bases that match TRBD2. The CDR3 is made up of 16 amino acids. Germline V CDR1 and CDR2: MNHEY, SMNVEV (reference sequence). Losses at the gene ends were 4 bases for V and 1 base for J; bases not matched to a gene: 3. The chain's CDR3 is CASSSGLAGVSYEQYF. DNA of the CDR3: TGTGCCAGCAGTTCGGGACTAGCGGGAGTATCCTACGAGCAGTACTTC.

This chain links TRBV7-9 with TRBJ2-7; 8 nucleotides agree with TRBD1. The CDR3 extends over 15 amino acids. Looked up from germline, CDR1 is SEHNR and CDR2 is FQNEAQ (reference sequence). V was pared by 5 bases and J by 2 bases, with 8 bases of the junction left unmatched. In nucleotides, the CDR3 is TGTGCCAGCAGCCACACAGGGGGAAACGCCTACGAGCAGTACTTC. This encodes CASSHTGGNAYEQYF.

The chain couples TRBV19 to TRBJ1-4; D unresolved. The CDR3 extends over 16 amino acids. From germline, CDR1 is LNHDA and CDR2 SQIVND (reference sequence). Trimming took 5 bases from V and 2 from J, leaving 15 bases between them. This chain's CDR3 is CASSPPLGWTNEKLFF. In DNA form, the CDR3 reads TGTGCCAGTAGTCCGCCACTAGGATGGACTAATGAAAAACTGTTTTTT. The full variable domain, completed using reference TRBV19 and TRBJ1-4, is DGGITQSPKYLFRKEGQNVTLSCEQNLNHDAMYWYRQDPGQGLRLIYYSQIVNDFQKGDIAEGYSVSREKKESFPLTVTSAQKNPTAFYLCASSPPLGWTNEKLFFGSGTQLSVL.

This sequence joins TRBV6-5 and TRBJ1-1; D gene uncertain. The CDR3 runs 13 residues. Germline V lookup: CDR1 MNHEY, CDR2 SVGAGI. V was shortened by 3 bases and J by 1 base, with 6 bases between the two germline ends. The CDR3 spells CASSYTENTEAFF. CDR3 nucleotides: TGTGCCAGCAGTTATACTGAGAACACTGAAGCTTTCTTT.

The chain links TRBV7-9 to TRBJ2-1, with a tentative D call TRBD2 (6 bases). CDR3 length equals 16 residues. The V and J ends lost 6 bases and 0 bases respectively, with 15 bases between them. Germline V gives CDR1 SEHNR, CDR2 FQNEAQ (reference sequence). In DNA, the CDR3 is TGTGCCAGCAGTTCCCCCGGAGGGAGCTCCTACAATGAGCAGTTCTTC. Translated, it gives CASSSPGGSSYNEQFF.

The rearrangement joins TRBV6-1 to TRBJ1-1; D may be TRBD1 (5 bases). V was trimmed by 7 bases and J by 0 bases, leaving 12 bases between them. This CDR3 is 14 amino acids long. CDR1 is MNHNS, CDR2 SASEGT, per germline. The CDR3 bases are TGTGCCAGCAAATCAGGGTACCTGAACACTGAAGCTTTCTTT. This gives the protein CASKSGYLNTEAFF.

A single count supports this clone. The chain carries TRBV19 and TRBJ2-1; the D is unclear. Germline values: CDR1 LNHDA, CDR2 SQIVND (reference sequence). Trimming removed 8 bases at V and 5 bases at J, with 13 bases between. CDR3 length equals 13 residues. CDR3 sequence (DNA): TGTGCCAGTTCAGAGGATTCCCACAATGAGCAGTTCTTC. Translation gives CASSEDSHNEQFF.

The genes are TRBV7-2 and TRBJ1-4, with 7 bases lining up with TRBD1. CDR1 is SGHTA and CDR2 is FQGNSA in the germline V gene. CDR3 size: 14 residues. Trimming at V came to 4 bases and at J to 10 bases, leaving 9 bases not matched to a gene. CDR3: CASSSGTALGKLFF. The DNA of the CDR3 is TGTGCCAGCAGCTCCGGGACAGCCCTAGGAAAACTGTTTTTT.

The CDR3 DNA reads as TGTGCCAGTCGACGGGCAGGGGCCAACTACTACGAGCAGTACTTC. Translating gives CASRRAGANYYEQYF. The chain has TRBV19 and TRBJ2-5; possibly TRBD1 for D (6 bases). The assigned J gene may be wrong: the sequence end matches TRBJ2-7 better. This CDR3 contains 15 residues. Germline values: CDR1 LNHDA, CDR2 SQIVND (reference sequence).

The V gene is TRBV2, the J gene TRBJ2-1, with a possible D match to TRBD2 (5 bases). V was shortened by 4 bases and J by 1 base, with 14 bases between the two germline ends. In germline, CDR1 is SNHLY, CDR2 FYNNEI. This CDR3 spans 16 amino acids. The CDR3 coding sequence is TGTGCCAGCAGTGGGGGAGAGTTCAGTTCCTACAATGAGCAGTTCTTC. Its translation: CASSGGEFSSYNEQFF.

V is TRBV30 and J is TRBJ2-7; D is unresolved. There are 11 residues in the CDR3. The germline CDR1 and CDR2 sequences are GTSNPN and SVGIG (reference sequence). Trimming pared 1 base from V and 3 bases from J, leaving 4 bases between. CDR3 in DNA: TGTGCCTGGAGTGATAGCTACGAGCAGTACTTC. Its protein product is CAWSDSYEQYF. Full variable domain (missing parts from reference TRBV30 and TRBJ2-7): SQTIHQWPATLVQPVGSPLSLECTVEGTSNPNLYWYRQAAGRGLQLLFYSVGIGQISSEVPQNLSASRPQDRQFILSSKKLLLSDSGFYLCAWSDSYEQYFGPGTRLTVT.

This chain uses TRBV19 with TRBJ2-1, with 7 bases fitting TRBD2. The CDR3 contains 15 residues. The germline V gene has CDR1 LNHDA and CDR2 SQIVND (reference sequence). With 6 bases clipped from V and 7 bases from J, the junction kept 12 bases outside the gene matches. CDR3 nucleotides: TGTGCCAGTAGGAGCCACGAGCGGGATAGGAATGAGCAGTTCTTC. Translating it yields CASRSHERDRNEQFF.

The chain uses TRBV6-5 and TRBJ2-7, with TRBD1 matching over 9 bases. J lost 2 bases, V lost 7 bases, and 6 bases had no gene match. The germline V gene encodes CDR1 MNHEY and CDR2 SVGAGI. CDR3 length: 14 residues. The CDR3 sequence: CASTRTGATYEQYF. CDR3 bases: TGTGCCAGCACCCGGACAGGGGCAACCTACGAGCAGTACTTC.

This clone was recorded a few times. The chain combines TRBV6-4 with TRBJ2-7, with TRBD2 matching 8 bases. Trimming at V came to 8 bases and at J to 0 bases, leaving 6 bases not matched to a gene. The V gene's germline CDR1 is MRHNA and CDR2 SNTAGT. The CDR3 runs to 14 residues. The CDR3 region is CASETGGSSYEQYF. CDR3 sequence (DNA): TGTGCCAGCGAGACGGGAGGGAGCTCCTACGAGCAGTACTTC.

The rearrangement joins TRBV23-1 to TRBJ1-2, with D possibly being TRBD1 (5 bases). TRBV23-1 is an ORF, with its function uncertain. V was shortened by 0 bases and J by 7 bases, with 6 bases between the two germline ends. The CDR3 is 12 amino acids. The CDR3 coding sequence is TGCGCCAGCAGTCAATCTGGGGCTGGCTACACCTTC. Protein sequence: CASSQSGAGYTF.